A single sample is the source of the 29 T cell receptor beta chains below, sequenced in a study of blood T cell repertoires in COVID-19. Using immunoSEQ multiplex PCR, the repertoire was profiled, and TCRdb retains in-frame clones only, with some absent. The sample has about 180,000 clones; roughly nine tenths are singletons. The material sequenced was peripheral blood. These receptors were taken from a man aged 18 to 29 who had recovered from COVID-19.

The rearrangement uses TRBV7-2 and TRBJ2-2, with D uncertain. This CDR3 has 12 residues. Trimming removed 5 bases at V and 9 bases at J, with 10 bases between. Per germline, CDR1 SGHTA and CDR2 FQGNSA. The CDR3, as DNA: TGTGCCAGCAGCACCTCGCGCCGGGAGCTGTTTTTT. This codes for CASSTSRRELFF.

This rearrangement joins TRBV6-5 to TRBJ2-7; no reliable D call. This CDR3 is 11 amino acids long. The germline CDR1 and CDR2 sequences are MNHEY and SVGAGI. CDR3 protein: CVTRSVYEQYF. The CDR3 nucleotides are TGTGTCACCCGGTCCGTCTACGAGCAGTACTTC.

This clone was observed a single time. The chain is built from TRBV15 and TRBJ2-2, with D maybe TRBD2 (5 bases). This CDR3 has 15 amino acids. Trimming shortened V by 5 bases and J by 1 base, and 11 bases separated the two germline ends. CDR1 is LNHNV, CDR2 YYDKDF, per germline (reference sequence). CDR3 region: CATSAGNRNTGELFF. Here the CDR3 DNA reads TGTGCCACCAGCGCCGGGAATAGGAACACCGGGGAGCTGTTTTTT.

J is TRBJ2-7 and V is TRBV14; possible D gene TRBD2, 5 bases. There are 15 residues in the CDR3. Trimming stripped 2 bases from V and 5 bases from J, with 16 bases between. Germline V gene data show CDR1 as SGHDN and CDR2 as FVKESK. CDR3 region: CASSQQRLPLDEQYF. CDR3 nucleotides: TGTGCCAGCAGCCAACAGCGGTTACCTTTAGACGAGCAGTACTTC.

J is TRBJ2-1 and V is TRBV11-1; D remains unclear. CDR1 is SGHAT and CDR2 is FQDESV in the germline V gene (reference sequence). The V end was cut by 3 bases, the J end by 0 bases, with 9 bases between. CDR3 length: 15 amino acids. CDR3 amino acids: CASSFRTVSYNEQFF. CDR3 sequence (DNA): TGTGCCAGCAGCTTCCGAACGGTCTCCTACAATGAGCAGTTCTTC.

The CDR3 region is CATPLASGKVNEQFF. Written as DNA, the CDR3 is TGTGCCACCCCCCTGGCTAGCGGGAAGGTCAATGAGCAGTTCTTC. The chain joins TRBV7-9 to TRBJ2-1; 9 bases agree with TRBD2. J was trimmed by 6 bases and V by 10 bases; bases with no gene match: 13. This CDR3 spans 15 amino acids. Germline-derived CDR1 and CDR2 are SEHNR and FQNEAQ (reference sequence).

The chain is built from TRBV10-1 and TRBJ2-7, with D tentatively TRBD1 (6 bases). The CDR3 extends over 14 amino acids. V lost 8 bases, J lost 9 bases, and 23 bases lay in between. Germline V gene data show CDR1 as WNHNN and CDR2 as SYGVQD (reference sequence). The CDR3 bases are TGCGCCAGCCCTTTTGAACAGGGCATTTTAGGGCAGTACTTC. Its translation is CASPFEQGILGQYF.

V usage is TRBV4-2 and J usage is TRBJ1-2, with D uncertain. The germline V and J ends were trimmed by 0 bases and 5 bases, with 13 bases remaining between them. The germline V gene has CDR1 LGHNA and CDR2 YNFKEQ. The CDR3 totals 15 residues. The chain's CDR3 is CASSQESPGIYGYTF. In DNA, the CDR3 is TGTGCCAGCAGCCAAGAATCGCCAGGTATATATGGCTACACCTTC.

The chain couples TRBV4-1 to TRBJ1-5; D is possibly TRBD1 (5 bases). The CDR3 covers 15 residues. Germline lookup yields CDR1 MGHRA and CDR2 YSYEKL. V shed 1 base and J shed 5 bases, with 12 bases lying between them. Written as DNA, the CDR3 is TGCGCCAGCAGCCAAGTGGGTCAGGGTCATCAGCCCCAGCATTTT. Residues: CASSQVGQGHQPQHF.

The chain couples TRBV27 to TRBJ2-7; 9 nucleotides align to TRBD1. Germline V gene sequence: CDR1 MNHEY, CDR2 SMNVEV (reference sequence). After removal of 6 bases from V and 3 bases from J, the junction contained 6 bases not matched to a gene. This CDR3 comprises 14 residues. The CDR3 protein is CASSPGTGFYEQYF. CDR3 in DNA: TGTGCCAGCAGCCCCGGGACAGGGTTCTACGAGCAGTACTTC.

The rearrangement uses TRBV6-5 and TRBJ2-5; tentative D call: TRBD1 (6 bases). V gave up 6 bases and J gave up 5 bases, with 13 bases separating them. Germline V gene data show CDR1 as MNHEY and CDR2 as SVGAGI. This CDR3 has 13 amino acids. The CDR3 nucleotides are TGTGCCAGCAGCACACCAGGGGTCGAGACCCAGTACTTC. As protein: CASSTPGVETQYF.

J is TRBJ2-7 and V is TRBV20-1; TRBD2 agrees at 7 bases. V shed 3 bases and J 9 bases; nucleotides not matched to a gene: 11. Germline-derived CDR1 and CDR2 are DFQATT and SNEGSKA (reference sequence). The CDR3 is 13 residues long. CDR3 region: CSASVSGLEGQYF. The DNA for the CDR3 is TGCAGTGCTAGTGTCTCCGGACTAGAAGGGCAGTACTTC.

The J gene is TRBJ1-4, the V gene TRBV10-2, with D unresolved. This CDR3 has 13 residues. Trimming took 5 bases from V and 8 from J, leaving 12 bases between them. CDR1 and CDR2 (germline): WSHSY, SAAADI. CDR3 sequence (DNA): TGCGCCAGCAGTAGTAGTCCCATCGAAAAACTGTTTTTT. Translated, it gives CASSSSPIEKLFF.

The chain is built from TRBV7-9 and TRBJ1-6; a possible D gene is TRBD1 (6 bases). CDR3 size: 15 residues. V was cut by 1 base and J by 7 bases, with 11 bases left in between. The germline V gene encodes CDR1 SEHNR and CDR2 FQNEAQ (reference sequence). The CDR3 DNA is TGTGCCAGCAGCTTAGAGGTTACAGGGAATTCACCCCTCCACTTT. This gives the protein CASSLEVTGNSPLHF.

This clone was observed a few times. The CDR3 loop reads CASSVRGNQPQHF. CDR3 coding DNA: TGTGCCAGCAGCGTCCGGGGCAATCAGCCCCAGCATTTT. V usage is TRBV12-3 or TRBV12-4 and J usage is TRBJ1-5; the D is unclear. The CDR3 extends over 13 amino acids. Trimming took 6 bases from V and 2 from J, leaving 8 bases between them.

The V call is TRBV5-1, the J call TRBJ2-7; no clear D gene. CDR1 and CDR2 from the germline V gene are SGHRS and YFSETQ. The CDR3 covers 11 residues. Between the trimmed V and J ends, which lost 4 bases and 7 bases, there was a span of 9 bases. CDR3 loop: CASSDLGEQYF. As DNA, the CDR3 is TGCGCCAGCAGCGATCTCGGGGAGCAGTACTTC.

This clone was seen at least ten times. The rearrangement uses TRBV7-9 and TRBJ1-2, with 7 bases aligning to TRBD1. With 5 bases clipped from V and 0 bases from J, the junction kept 6 bases outside the gene matches. This CDR3 is built from 15 residues. Germline V gene sequence: CDR1 SEHNR, CDR2 FQNEAQ (reference sequence). Written as DNA, the CDR3 is TGTGCCAGCAGCGGACAGGCCGGGGCTAACTATGGCTACACCTTC. This codes for CASSGQAGANYGYTF.

V gene TRBV5-4 combines with J gene TRBJ2-1; 7 bases map to TRBD1. The V gene's germline CDR1 is SGHNT and CDR2 YYREEE (reference sequence). Germline trimming cut 0 bases from V and 1 base from J; bases unmatched to any gene: 7. The CDR3 has 17 amino acids. The DNA of the CDR3 is TGTGCCAGCAGCTTGGACCGGACAGGACCTTCCTACAATGAGCAGTTCTTC. This codes for CASSLDRTGPSYNEQFF.

This chain links TRBV18 with TRBJ2-7; the match to TRBD2 covers 7 bases. Germline V lookup: CDR1 KGHSH, CDR2 LQKENI. The CDR3 loop spans 14 amino acids. V trimming: 1 base; J trimming: 5 bases; junction bases outside the gene matches: 5. CDR3 DNA: TGTGCCAGCTCACCACTAGCGGGCGTCAACGAGCAGTACTTC. Its translation: CASSPLAGVNEQYF. The full variable domain, in which reference TRBV18 and TRBJ2-7 provide the parts outside the CDR3, is NAGVMQNPRHLVRRRGQEARLRCSPMKGHSHVYWYRQLPEEGLKFMVYLQKENIIDESGMPKERFSAEFPKEGPSILRIQQVVRGDSAAYFCASSPLAGVNEQYFGPGTRLTVT.

CDR3 in amino acids: CASSRDRGSYNEQFF. In nucleotides, the CDR3 is TGTGCCAGCAGCCGGGACAGGGGTTCCTACAATGAGCAGTTCTTC. J is TRBJ2-1 and V is TRBV11-3; 10 bases align to TRBD1. This CDR3 is built from 15 residues. CDR1 is SGHNT, CDR2 YENEEA, per germline. The V gene end was trimmed by 5 bases and the J gene end by 1 base; junction bases not matched to a gene: 2.

This chain uses TRBV4-1 with TRBJ1-3; no firm D call. Germline V lookup: CDR1 MGHRA, CDR2 YSYEKL. V was cut by 0 bases and J by 0 bases, with 15 bases left in between. This CDR3 spans 18 amino acids. The CDR3 DNA reads TGCGCCAGCAGCCAAGATGAGGGCCTTCATCTCTCTGGAAACACCATATATTTT. Its translation is CASSQDEGLHLSGNTIYF.

V and J are TRBV5-6 and TRBJ2-3, with D perhaps TRBD2 (7 bases). This CDR3 is built from 16 residues. Germline-derived CDR1 and CDR2 are SGHDT and YYEEEE. Trimming removed 1 base at V and 2 bases at J, with 14 bases between. The CDR3 region has the DNA TGTGCCAGCAGCTTGTTAGGAGGGGGGGACACAGATACGCAGTATTTT. This gives the protein CASSLLGGGDTDTQYF.

This clone was observed once. The chain couples TRBV12-3 or TRBV12-4 to TRBJ2-2; D gene unclear. Trimming removed 3 bases at V and 11 bases at J, with 10 bases between. The length of the CDR3 is 12 residues. The CDR3 bases are TGTGCCAGCAGTTTGATACAGTTAGAGCTGTTTTTT. It is translated as CASSLIQLELFF.

The rearrangement links TRBV5-1 to TRBJ1-4; D uncertain. The germline V gene encodes CDR1 SGHRS and CDR2 YFSETQ. This CDR3 comprises 15 residues. Deletions cut 2 bases from V and 0 bases from J, with 8 bases between. The CDR3 region is CASSLDGATNEKLFF. The CDR3 DNA reads as TGCGCCAGCAGCTTAGACGGGGCAACTAATGAAAAACTGTTTTTT. Full variable domain (rest looked up from reference TRBV5-1 and TRBJ1-4): KAGVTQTPRYLIKTRGQQVTLSCSPISGHRSVSWYQQTPGQGLQFLFEYFSETQRNKGNFPGRFSGRQFSNSRSEMNVSTLELGDSALYLCASSLDGATNEKLFFGSGTQLSVL.

This clone is a singleton in its sample. This chain joins TRBV10-1 and TRBJ2-2, with 7 bases lining up with TRBD1. The CDR3 contains 16 residues. Trimming took 2 bases from V and 3 from J; bases not matched to a gene: 6. Germline V gives CDR1 WNHNN, CDR2 SYGVQD (reference sequence). This CDR3 reads CASSEIQGSHTGELFF. The CDR3 region has the DNA TGCGCCAGCAGTGAGATACAGGGGAGTCACACCGGGGAGCTGTTTTTT.

The gene calls are TRBV5-1 and TRBJ2-7, with 11 bases fitting TRBD1. The CDR3 spans 16 residues. Unmatched junction bases numbered 7, after V lost 5 bases and J lost 0 bases. Germline V CDR1 and CDR2: SGHRS, YFSETQ. The CDR3 loop reads CASSPAGTGGSYEQYF. The CDR3 coding sequence is TGCGCCAGCAGTCCCGCCGGGACAGGGGGCTCCTACGAGCAGTACTTC.

This chain connects TRBV3-1 (or the pseudogene TRBV3-2) to TRBJ1-2; D perhaps matches TRBD1 (6 bases). The V gene's germline CDR1 is LGHDT and CDR2 YNNKEL (reference sequence). Trimming took 6 bases from V and 10 from J, leaving 12 bases between them. The CDR3 loop spans 11 amino acids. The CDR3 is CASSTTGTYTF. CDR3 in DNA: TGTGCCAGCAGTACAACAGGGACCTACACCTTC.

V usage is TRBV25-1 and J usage is TRBJ2-7; 9 bases line up with TRBD1. This CDR3 is built from 15 residues. In germline, CDR1 is MGHDK, CDR2 SYGVNS. J gave up 5 bases and V 5 bases, and 10 bases lay outside the gene matches. CDR3 in DNA: TGTGCCAGCAGTCGCAGAACAACAGGGGGCGACGAGCAGTACTTC. Translated: CASSRRTTGGDEQYF.

This clone turned up a few times. V and J are TRBV10-2 and TRBJ2-7, with 7 nucleotides matching TRBD2. J lost 2 bases, V lost 6 bases, and 4 bases had no gene match. Germline assignment: CDR1 WSHSY and CDR2 SAAADI. This CDR3 is 13 amino acids long. The CDR3 region has the DNA TGCGCCAGCAGGGGCCTAGCGGCCTACGAGCAGTACTTC. It is translated as CASRGLAAYEQYF.